These T cell receptor beta chains were read from a single sample in a study of blood T cell repertoires in COVID-19. TCRdb's copy holds only in-frame clones and misses some; the assay was immunoSEQ multiplex PCR. The sample holds about 170,000 clones, approximately 80% seen once. Sequencing was performed on peripheral blood. Every receptor here comes from a woman of 80 years or more with active or convalescent COVID-19. Each CDR3 is given with its conserved first and last residue. Each record gives: D gene, V gene, clone size, J gene, CDR3 DNA, CDR3 protein. D genes are given only for firm matches. Some rows mark clone size as missing; the rest say once, few, many or name a class of expanded clone.

.	TRBV6-5	.	TRBJ2-1	TGTGCCAGCAGGAAGACTAGTTCTGAGCAGTTCTTC	CASRKTSSEQFF
TRBD1	TRBV9	.	TRBJ1-6	TGTGCCAGCAGCCTCGGGGGCTGGACAGGAGATTCACCCCTCCACTTT	CASSLGGWTGDSPLHF
.	TRBV11-2	.	TRBJ1-2	TGTGCCAGCAGCCCTACAAACTCAAACAGATATGGCTACACCTTC	CASSPTNSNRYGYTF
.	TRBV6-6	.	TRBJ1-1	TGTGCCAGCAGGGGTGACAACCAGAACACTGAAGCTTTCTTT	CASRGDNQNTEAFF
.	TRBV2	.	TRBJ1-2	TGTGCCAGCAGGGCGGACTCTAACTATGGCTACACCTTC	CASRADSNYGYTF
TRBD2	TRBV20-1	.	TRBJ2-1	TGCAGTGCTAGTAAAACTAGCGGGGTGGATGAGCAGTTCTTC	CSASKTSGVDEQFF
.	TRBV24-1	.	TRBJ2-1	TGTGCCACCAGTGATTCCAGGGTTCGCAATGAGCAGTTCTTC	CATSDSRVRNEQFF
TRBD1	TRBV11-2	.	TRBJ1-6	TGTGCCAGCAGCTCGACAGGGTTGTATCATTCACCCCTCCACTTT	CASSSTGLYHSPLHF
TRBD1	TRBV18	few	TRBJ1-3	TGTGCCAGCTCACGAAAAGGGACAGTCCTACCCTCTGGTTCGGGAAACACCATATATTTT	CASSRKGTVLPSGSGNTIYF
TRBD1	TRBV29-1	.	TRBJ1-2	TGCAGCGTTGAACCGACAGGGGTTGGCTATGGCTACACCTTC	CSVEPTGVGYGYTF
.	TRBV28	.	TRBJ1-1	TGTGCCAGCGTTACCCGGGGGGGGGCTGAAGCTTTCTTT	CASVTRGGAEAFF
TRBD2	TRBV4-1	.	TRBJ2-1	TGCGCCAGCAGCCACTTAGCGGGGGCGTATAACAATGAGCAGTTCTTC	CASSHLAGAYNNEQFF
.	TRBV5-8	once	TRBJ1-4	TGTGCCAGCAGCTCGGGACTCCGGGAAAAACTGTTTTTT	CASSSGLREKLFF
TRBD2	TRBV7-2	.	TRBJ2-3	TGTGCCAGCAGCTTTCTCCCTAGCGGGGGTAGGACGGATACGCAGTATTTT	CASSFLPSGGRTDTQYF
.	TRBV3-1/TRBV3-2	.	TRBJ2-3	TGTGCCAGCAGCTACGGGCGGGGCCGCACAGATACGCAGTATTTT	CASSYGRGRTDTQYF
.	TRBV5-6	.	TRBJ2-1	TGTGCCAGCAGTCTGAGCAATGAGCAGTTCTTC	CASSLSNEQFF
.	TRBV10-2	few	TRBJ1-5	TGCGCCAGCGGGGGCGGGCAGGCAGGTCAGCCCCAGCATTTT	CASGGGQAGQPQHF
.	TRBV18	.	TRBJ1-2	TGTGCCAGCTCACCACCGAGTTTCAACTATGGCTACACCTTC	CASSPPSFNYGYTF
TRBD1	TRBV7-8	.	TRBJ1-4	TGTGCCAGCAGCATACCGGGACAGAGGAATGAAAAACTGTTTTTT	CASSIPGQRNEKLFF
TRBD1	TRBV9	.	TRBJ2-7	TGTGCCAGCAGCGTAGAGTCCGCAGGGGGCAAACAGTACTTC	CASSVESAGGKQYF
.	TRBV2	.	TRBJ2-7	TGTGCCAGCAGATACCGGGACACGGAAAGCTCCTACGAGCAGTACTTC	CASRYRDTESSYEQYF
.	TRBV7-8	.	TRBJ1-4	TGTGCCAGCAGCGCGCGGGAAAAACTGTTTTTT	CASSAREKLFF
.	TRBV7-2	.	TRBJ1-5	TGTGCCAGCAGCTACCTCGGACTGCCTAGCCATTTT	CASSYLGLPSHF
.	TRBV9	.	TRBJ2-3	TGTGCCAGCAGCCTACTAGAGGGAGATACGCAGTATTTT	CASSLLEGDTQYF
.	TRBV9	.	TRBJ1-2	TGTGCCAGCAGCGTAGCCGCAGGGTATGGCTACACCTTC	CASSVAAGYGYTF
TRBD2	TRBV7-2	.	TRBJ2-2	TGTGCCAGCGAACGTAACGGGGGGGCAATCACCGGGGAGCTGTTTTTT	CASERNGGAITGELFF
.	TRBV6-6	.	TRBJ1-1	TGTGCCAGCAGTTACTCGCCGGGGGTGGGCACTGAAGCTTTCTTT	CASSYSPGVGTEAFF
.	TRBV11-2	.	TRBJ1-1	TGTGCCAGCAGCTTAAACGGGATTGAAGCTTTCTTT	CASSLNGIEAFF
TRBD1	TRBV6-6	.	TRBJ2-7	TGTGCCAGCAGCCCCCGGGACAGGGGACTCTACGAGCAGTACTTC	CASSPRDRGLYEQYF
.	TRBV7-3	.	TRBJ2-2	TGTGCCAGCAGCTCCCAGGGTGGTGTCACCGGGGAGCTGTTTTTT	CASSSQGGVTGELFF
.	TRBV12-5	.	TRBJ1-4	TGTGCTAGTGGCAAACTTGCAACTAATGAAAAACTGTTTTTT	CASGKLATNEKLFF
TRBD2	TRBV3-1/TRBV3-2	.	TRBJ2-1	TGTGCCAGCAGCCAAGGATCGGCGGGGGGCCCCTCCTACAATGAGCAGTTCTTC	CASSQGSAGGPSYNEQFF
.	TRBV4-3	.	TRBJ1-2	TGCGCCAGCAGCCACAGGGGTGCTAACTATGGCTACACCTTC	CASSHRGANYGYTF
TRBD1	TRBV9	.	TRBJ1-5	TGTGCCAGCAGCGAGGGACAGGGTTTCAATCAGCCCCAGCATTTT	CASSEGQGFNQPQHF
.	TRBV5-4	.	TRBJ1-2	TGTGCCAGCAGCTTGGGGTCAGGGCCCGACGGGGGCTACACCTTC	CASSLGSGPDGGYTF
TRBD1	TRBV5-1	once	TRBJ1-5	TGCGCCAGCAGGCCCCGGACAGGGAGCAATCAGCCCCAGCATTTT	CASRPRTGSNQPQHF
.	TRBV6-6	.	TRBJ2-1	TGTGCCAGCAGTTACAGGGGTAATGAGCAGTTCTTC	CASSYRGNEQFF
TRBD1	TRBV18	.	TRBJ2-7	TGTGCCAGCTCACCTACAGGGGACAGCCTTACCTACGAGCAGTACTTC	CASSPTGDSLTYEQYF
TRBD1	TRBV18	.	TRBJ1-2	TGTGCCAGCTCACCCCCCCCGGGGACAGGGATATCTAACTATGGCTACACCTTC	CASSPPPGTGISNYGYTF
TRBD1	TRBV7-2	.	TRBJ2-7	TGTGCCAGCAGCCCCTCGGGACAGAGCTACGAGCAGTACTTC	CASSPSGQSYEQYF
.	TRBV9	.	TRBJ2-1	TGTGCCAGCAGCCTAAGCGGTATCTACAATGAGCAGTTCTTC	CASSLSGIYNEQFF
.	TRBV2	.	TRBJ1-3	TGTGCCAGCAGTGGGCAGGGAGGCTCTGGAAACACCATATATTTT	CASSGQGGSGNTIYF
.	TRBV2	many	TRBJ2-7	TGTGCCAGCACTGCGACAGGAGACGAGCAGTACTTC	CASTATGDEQYF
.	TRBV5-1	.	TRBJ1-1	TGCGCCAGCGGATTCGGGGGAGGCACTGAAGCTTTCTTT	CASGFGGGTEAFF
.	TRBV11-3	few	TRBJ1-3	TGTGCCAGCAGCTTATCGGTCACCTCCGGAGCGGTCTCTGGAAACACCATATATTTT	CASSLSVTSGAVSGNTIYF
.	TRBV13	.	TRBJ1-4	TGTGCCAGCAGCTTTAGGGGTGAAAAACTGTTTTTT	CASSFRGEKLFF